The 17 T cell receptor beta chains below all came from one sample that was sequenced in a study of CD8+ T cells in alopecia areata. Isolated RNA was reverse transcribed into cDNA used as the sequencing template. Profiled with immunoSEQ multiplex PCR; TCRdb holds only in-frame clones, not every one. Here the sample spans under 150,000 clones, less than 60% being singletons. Treatment specified: oral pan-JAK inhibitor, 5-10 mg twice daily. The input for sequencing was CD4+ T cells sorted from blood, taken at week 24, from a patient treated with tofacitinib. The source is a human donor with alopecia areata.

The chain employs TRBV25-1 and TRBJ2-7, with D tentatively TRBD2 (7 bases). Germline CDR1 reads MGHDK; CDR2 reads SYGVNS. V dropped 4 bases and J dropped 2 bases, with 12 bases sitting between them. CDR3 length equals 14 residues. Written as DNA, the CDR3 is TGTGCCAGCAGTGGATCCGGGGGGCCCTACGAGCAGTACTTC. This codes for CASSGSGGPYEQYF.

This chain joins TRBV7-9 and TRBJ1-2; perhaps TRBD1 as D (5 bases). V gave up 4 bases and J gave up 2 bases, with 11 bases separating them. The CDR3 runs 14 residues. Per germline, CDR1 SEHNR and CDR2 FQNEAQ (reference sequence). The CDR3 DNA sequence: TGTGCCAGCAGCTCTCTACGGGGGAACTATGGCTACACCTTC. Amino acids: CASSSLRGNYGYTF.

This clone was seen only a few times. This chain connects TRBV7-9 to TRBJ2-1; tentative D call: TRBD2 (6 bases). Germline V gives CDR1 SEHNR, CDR2 FQNEAQ (reference sequence). Trimming shortened V by 5 bases and J by 10 bases, and 12 bases separated the two germline ends. The CDR3 consists of 12 residues. The CDR3 reads CASSRGSPEQFF. CDR3 nucleotide sequence: TGTGCCAGCAGCCGGGGGAGCCCAGAGCAGTTCTTC.

This clone was seen a handful of times. The chain carries TRBV6-5 and TRBJ2-6, with 7 positions matching TRBD1. V was clipped by 7 bases and J by 2 bases; unmatched bases: 5. Germline CDR1 is MNHEY and CDR2 is SVGAGI. The CDR3 totals 15 residues. CDR3 in amino acids: CASKPQGTGANVLTF. The CDR3 DNA reads TGTGCCAGCAAACCACAGGGGACTGGGGCCAACGTCCTGACTTTC.

This chain uses TRBV10-3 with TRBJ2-2; D is possibly TRBD1 (6 bases). Trimming removed 9 bases at V and 6 bases at J, with 23 bases between. There are 16 residues in the CDR3. The germline gives CDR1 ENHRY, CDR2 SYGVKD. The CDR3 region has the DNA TGTGCCATGTCGGTTGGGGGTACAGGGTCCGCCGGGGAGCTGTTTTTT. This encodes CAMSVGGTGSAGELFF.

This sequence joins TRBV5-1 and TRBJ1-1; D is possibly TRBD1 (5 bases). The V gene lost 4 bases and the J gene lost 1 base, with 17 bases spanning the gap. The CDR3 spans 16 residues. Germline CDR1 SGHRS, CDR2 YFSETQ. The CDR3 spells CASSPMATETNTEAFF. The CDR3 DNA sequence: TGCGCCAGCAGCCCCATGGCGACAGAAACGAACACTGAAGCTTTCTTT.

The chain has TRBV10-3 and TRBJ2-1; 10 bases align to TRBD2. The trim removed 7 bases at V and 1 base at J, leaving 7 bases unmatched. The CDR3 totals 16 residues. CDR1 and CDR2 from the germline V gene are ENHRY and SYGVKD. CDR3: CAINGAGGDSYNEQFF. Written as DNA, the CDR3 is TGTGCCATCAACGGAGCGGGGGGGGATTCCTACAATGAGCAGTTCTTC.

CDR3 loop: CASRTGGTEAFF. In DNA, the CDR3 is TGTGCCAGCAGGACAGGGGGCACTGAAGCTTTCTTT. V and J are TRBV6-1 and TRBJ1-1; 9 bases map to TRBD1. The CDR3 length is 12 residues. The V gene end was trimmed by 6 bases and the J gene end by 4 bases; junction bases not matched to a gene: 0. CDR1 is MNHNS, CDR2 SASEGT, per germline.

The rearrangement uses TRBV15 and TRBJ2-1, with D uncertain. V lost 0 bases to trimming and J lost 5 bases, with 8 bases between them. The CDR3 is made up of 14 amino acids. The germline gives CDR1 LNHNV, CDR2 YYDKDF (reference sequence). The CDR3 coding sequence is TGTGCCACCAGCAGAGATTCAGACCACAATGAGCAGTTCTTC. Amino acid sequence: CATSRDSDHNEQFF.

The rearrangement uses TRBV7-9 and TRBJ2-1, with D tentatively TRBD2 (7 bases). Germline V gene sequence: CDR1 SEHNR, CDR2 FQNEAQ (reference sequence). Trimming took off 5 bases at V and 7 bases at J, with 18 bases between the two ends. The CDR3 consists of 15 residues. Here the CDR3 reads CASSPSRGAWNEQFF. CDR3 in DNA: TGTGCCAGCAGCCCAAGCCGGGGGGCATGGAATGAGCAGTTCTTC.

The chain combines TRBV5-5 with TRBJ2-5; the D gene is possibly TRBD2 (5 bases). The CDR3 has 14 residues. V was shortened by 4 bases and J by 3 bases, with 13 bases between the two germline ends. Germline V gene lookup returns CDR1 SGHKS and CDR2 YYEKEE (reference sequence). The chain's CDR3 is CASSLGVREETQYF. The CDR3 region has the DNA TGTGCCAGCAGCCTCGGGGTAAGGGAAGAGACCCAGTACTTC.

This chain's CDR3 is CASSFHGELFF. DNA of the CDR3: TGTGCCAGCAGCTTCCACGGGGAGCTGTTTTTT. The chain employs TRBV7-9 and TRBJ2-2; D uncertain. The CDR3 length is 11 residues. V was shortened by 3 bases and J by 7 bases, with 3 bases between the two germline ends. Germline CDR1 is SEHNR and CDR2 is FQNEAQ (reference sequence).

The chain carries TRBV5-4 and TRBJ1-6; D is possibly TRBD1 (5 bases). Trimming removed 4 bases from V and 6 bases from J, with 11 bases in between. This CDR3 is 14 amino acids long. The germline CDR1 and CDR2 sequences are SGHNT and YYREEE (reference sequence). CDR3 coding DNA: TGTGCCAGCAGCCCACGGGGGGGTAATTCACCCCTCCACTTT. This translates into CASSPRGGNSPLHF.

The V gene is TRBV20-1, the J gene TRBJ1-2, with TRBD1 matching 8 bases. V gave up 4 bases and J gave up 7 bases; unmatched junction bases: 2. This CDR3 is built from 11 residues. CDR1 is DFQATT, CDR2 SNEGSKA, per germline (reference sequence). CDR3 sequence reads: CSATGGRGYTF. The CDR3 DNA reads TGCAGTGCTACAGGGGGCCGTGGCTACACCTTC.

In this sample, this clone turned up a few times. This chain joins TRBV29-1 and TRBJ2-1, with 12 bases aligning to TRBD2. The CDR3 is made up of 19 amino acids. Unmatched junction bases numbered 16, after V lost 7 bases and J lost 0 bases. Per germline, CDR1 SQVTM and CDR2 ANQGSEA. CDR3 residues: CSADSTSGGTPGSYNEQFF. The CDR3 nucleotides are TGCAGCGCTGATTCGACTAGCGGGGGCACTCCGGGCTCCTACAATGAGCAGTTCTTC.

The chain employs TRBV5-4 and TRBJ1-1; no clear D. Germline assignment: CDR1 SGHNT and CDR2 YYREEE (reference sequence). The CDR3 contains 13 residues. Trimming removed 5 bases at V and 4 bases at J, with 12 bases between. As DNA, the CDR3 is TGTGCCAGCAGTCCCCTGTCGAGCACTGAAGCTTTCTTT. This gives the protein CASSPLSSTEAFF. The full variable domain, its missing parts supplied by reference TRBV5-4 and TRBJ1-1, is ETGVTQSPTHLIKTRGQQVTLRCSSQSGHNTVSWYQQALGQGPQFIFQYYREEENGRGNFPPRFSGLQFPNYSSELNVNALELDDSALYLCASSPLSSTEAFFGQGTRLTVV.

The chain uses TRBV6-5 and TRBJ2-7; tentatively, D is TRBD1 (6 bases). The length of the CDR3 is 13 residues. From germline, CDR1 is MNHEY and CDR2 SVGAGI. Trimming pared 4 bases from V and 6 bases from J, leaving 13 bases between. CDR3 nucleotides: TGTGCCAGCAGTTCAACAGGGATTCGCGAGCAGTACTTC. It codes for CASSSTGIREQYF.